Given below is one TCR beta chain in context. Germline CDR1 reads SGHRS; CDR2 reads YFSETQ. V lost 2 bases to trimming and J lost 3 bases; unmatched junction nucleotides: 13. The CDR3 runs 19 residues. The data stem from a study of control samples from healthy donors and cancer patients. Sequencing used immunoSEQ multiplex PCR; TCRdb keeps in-frame clones, though not all of them. This repertoire shows around 120,000 clones, approximately 89% found once; its top ten account for approximately 7.8%. Source material: blood. This clonotype originated in a young woman in good health. V is TRBV5-1 and J is TRBJ2-6, with 8 bases fitting TRBD1. The CDR3 protein is CASSLADREELGGANVLTF. As DNA, the CDR3 is TGCGCCAGCAGCTTAGCGGACAGGGAGGAGCTGGGTGGGGCCAACGTCCTGACTTTC.